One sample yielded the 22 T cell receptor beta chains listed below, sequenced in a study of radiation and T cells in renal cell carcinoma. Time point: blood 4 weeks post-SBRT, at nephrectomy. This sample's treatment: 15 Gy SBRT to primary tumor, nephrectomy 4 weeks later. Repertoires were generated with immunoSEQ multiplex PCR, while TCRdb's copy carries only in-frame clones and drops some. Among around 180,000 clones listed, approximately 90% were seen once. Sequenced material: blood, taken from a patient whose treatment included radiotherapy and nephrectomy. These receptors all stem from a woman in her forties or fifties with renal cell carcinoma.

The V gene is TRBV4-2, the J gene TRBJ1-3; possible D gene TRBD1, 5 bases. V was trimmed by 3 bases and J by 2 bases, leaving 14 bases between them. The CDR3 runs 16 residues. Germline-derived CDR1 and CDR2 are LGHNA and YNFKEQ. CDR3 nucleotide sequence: TGTGCCAGCAGCCACCCGGCGGGGGGAACTGGAAACACCATATATTTT. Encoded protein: CASSHPAGGTGNTIYF.

The CDR3 loop is CASSPRVEGLYGYTF. The CDR3 nucleotides are TGTGCCAGCAGCCCCCGGGTAGAAGGGCTCTATGGCTACACCTTC. The rearrangement uses TRBV13 and TRBJ1-2; no firm D call. Germline CDR1 reads PRHDT; CDR2 reads FYEKMQ (reference sequence). V lost 5 bases and J 4 bases, leaving 17 bases between the germline ends. This CDR3 spans 15 amino acids.

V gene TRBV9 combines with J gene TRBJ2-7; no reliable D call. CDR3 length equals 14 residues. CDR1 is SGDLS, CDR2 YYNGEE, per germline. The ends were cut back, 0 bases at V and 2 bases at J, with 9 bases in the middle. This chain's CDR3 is CASSVDHGPYEQYF. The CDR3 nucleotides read TGTGCCAGCAGCGTAGACCACGGGCCCTACGAGCAGTACTTC.

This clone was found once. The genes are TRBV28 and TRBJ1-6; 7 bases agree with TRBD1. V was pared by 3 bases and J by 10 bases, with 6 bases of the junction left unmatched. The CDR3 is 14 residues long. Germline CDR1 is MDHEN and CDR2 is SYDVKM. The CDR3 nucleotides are TGTGCCAGCAGTTTCGACAGGGTAAAATCACCCCTCCACTTT. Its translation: CASSFDRVKSPLHF. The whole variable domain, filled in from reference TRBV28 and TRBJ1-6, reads DVKVTQSSRYLVKRTGEKVFLECVQDMDHENMFWYRQDPGLGLRLIYFSYDVKMKEKGDIPEGYSVSREKKERFSLILESASTNQTSMYLCASSFDRVKSPLHFGNGTRLTVT.

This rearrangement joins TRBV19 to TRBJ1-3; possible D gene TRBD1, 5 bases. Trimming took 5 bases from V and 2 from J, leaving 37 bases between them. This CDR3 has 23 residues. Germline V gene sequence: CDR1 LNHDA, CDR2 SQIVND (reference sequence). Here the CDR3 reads CASSADRRLRPGSGPGPGNTIYF. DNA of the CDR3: TGTGCCAGTAGTGCTGACAGACGACTGCGACCGGGCTCTGGTCCGGGGCCTGGAAACACCATATATTTT.

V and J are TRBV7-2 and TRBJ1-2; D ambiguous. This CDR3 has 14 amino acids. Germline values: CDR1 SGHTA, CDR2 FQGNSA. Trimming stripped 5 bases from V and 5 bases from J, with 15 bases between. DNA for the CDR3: TGTGCCAGCAGCCGAATCCAGGAGACTTATGGCTACACCTTC. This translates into CASSRIQETYGYTF. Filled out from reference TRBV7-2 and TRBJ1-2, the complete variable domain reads GAGVSQSPSNKVTEKGKDVELRCDPISGHTALYWYRQSLGQGLEFLIYFQGNSAPDKSGLPSDRFSAERTGGSVSTLTIQRTQQEDSAVYLCASSRIQETYGYTFGSGTRLTVV.

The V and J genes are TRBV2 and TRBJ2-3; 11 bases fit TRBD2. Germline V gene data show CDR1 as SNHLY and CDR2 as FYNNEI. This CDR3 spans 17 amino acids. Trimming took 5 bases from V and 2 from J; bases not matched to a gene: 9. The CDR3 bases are TGTGCCAGCAGTTCCTCCGGGACTAGCGGATCCACAGATACGCAGTATTTT. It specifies CASSSSGTSGSTDTQYF.

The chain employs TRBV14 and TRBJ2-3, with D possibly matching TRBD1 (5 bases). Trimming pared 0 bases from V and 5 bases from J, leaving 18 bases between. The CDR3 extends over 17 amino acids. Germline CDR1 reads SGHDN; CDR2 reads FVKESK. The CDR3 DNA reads TGTGCCAGCAGCCAAGATCGAAGGAAAGGGGTAATAGATACGCAGTATTTT. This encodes CASSQDRRKGVIDTQYF.

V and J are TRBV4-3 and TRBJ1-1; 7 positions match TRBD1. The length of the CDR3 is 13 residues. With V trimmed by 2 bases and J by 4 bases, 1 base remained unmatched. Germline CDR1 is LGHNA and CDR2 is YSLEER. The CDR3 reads CASSQQGVTEAFF. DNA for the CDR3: TGCGCCAGCAGCCAACAGGGGGTCACTGAAGCTTTCTTT.

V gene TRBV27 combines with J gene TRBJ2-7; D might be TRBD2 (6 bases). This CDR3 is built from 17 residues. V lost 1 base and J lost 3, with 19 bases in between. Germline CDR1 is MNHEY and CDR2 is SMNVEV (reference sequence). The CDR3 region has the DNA TGTGCCAGCAGTTTATACTTTAGCGGTGGGGCTCACTACGAGCAGTACTTC. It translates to CASSLYFSGGAHYEQYF.

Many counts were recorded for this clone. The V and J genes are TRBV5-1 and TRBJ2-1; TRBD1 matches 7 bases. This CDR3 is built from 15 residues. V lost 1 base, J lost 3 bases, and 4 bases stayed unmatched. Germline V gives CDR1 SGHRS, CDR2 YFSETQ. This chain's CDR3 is CASSLLPGGYNEQFF. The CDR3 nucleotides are TGCGCCAGCAGCTTGTTGCCAGGGGGCTACAATGAGCAGTTCTTC.

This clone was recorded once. In DNA, the CDR3 is TGTGCCAGCAGTGAACTTAGAAAGGGAACAGTCCAAGAGACCCAGTACTTC. Translation gives CASSELRKGTVQETQYF. The chain employs TRBV2 and TRBJ2-5; no definite D call. The CDR3 is 17 residues long. V lost 2 bases and J 1 base, leaving 17 bases between the germline ends. Germline V gene data show CDR1 as SNHLY and CDR2 as FYNNEI.

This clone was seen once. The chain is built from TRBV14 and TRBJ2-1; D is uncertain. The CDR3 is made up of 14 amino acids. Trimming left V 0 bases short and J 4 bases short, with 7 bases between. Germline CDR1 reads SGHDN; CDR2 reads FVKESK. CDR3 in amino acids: CASSQELRYNEQFF. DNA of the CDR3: TGTGCCAGCAGCCAAGAGCTTCGGTACAATGAGCAGTTCTTC.

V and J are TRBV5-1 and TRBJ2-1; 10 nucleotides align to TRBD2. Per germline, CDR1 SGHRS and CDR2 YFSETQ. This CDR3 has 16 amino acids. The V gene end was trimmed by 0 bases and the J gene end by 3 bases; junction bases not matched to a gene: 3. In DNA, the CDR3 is TGCGCCAGCAGCTTGGGGGCTAGCGGGGGCTACAATGAGCAGTTCTTC. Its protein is CASSLGASGGYNEQFF.

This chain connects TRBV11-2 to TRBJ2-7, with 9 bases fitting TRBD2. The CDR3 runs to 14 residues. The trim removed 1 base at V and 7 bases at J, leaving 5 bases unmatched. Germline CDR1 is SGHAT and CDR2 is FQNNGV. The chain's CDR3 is CASSLGGGVREQYF. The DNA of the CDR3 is TGTGCCAGCAGCTTAGGCGGGGGGGTGAGAGAGCAGTACTTC.

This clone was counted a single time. The CDR3: CASDRGTSGARTDTQYF. In DNA, the CDR3 is TGCGCCAGCGACCGCGGGACTAGCGGGGCCCGCACAGATACGCAGTATTTT. This rearrangement joins TRBV5-1 to TRBJ2-3, with TRBD2 matching over 13 bases. The CDR3 covers 17 residues. Trimming at V came to 7 bases and at J to 1 base, leaving 9 bases not matched to a gene. Germline V gene sequence: CDR1 SGHRS, CDR2 YFSETQ.

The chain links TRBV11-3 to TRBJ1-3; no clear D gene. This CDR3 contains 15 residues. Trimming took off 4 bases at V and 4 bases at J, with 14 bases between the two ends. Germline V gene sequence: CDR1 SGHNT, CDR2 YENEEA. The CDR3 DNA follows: TGTGCCAGCAGCTCGCCGCATGAAGCCGGAAACACCATATATTTT. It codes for CASSSPHEAGNTIYF.

CDR3 bases: TGTGCCAGCAGCTTGTATCAACCCGGGGACTATGGCTACACCTTC. Protein product: CASSLYQPGDYGYTF. This chain connects TRBV7-9 to TRBJ1-2; D gene uncertain. Germline V CDR1 and CDR2: SEHNR, FQNEAQ (reference sequence). This CDR3 contains 15 residues. V lost 3 bases, J lost 3 bases, and 14 bases lay in between.

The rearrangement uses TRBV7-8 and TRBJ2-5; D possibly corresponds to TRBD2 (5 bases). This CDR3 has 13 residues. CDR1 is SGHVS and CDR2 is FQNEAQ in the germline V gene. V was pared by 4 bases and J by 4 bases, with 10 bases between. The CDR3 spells CASSSGDLETQYF. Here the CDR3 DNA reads TGTGCCAGCAGCTCCGGGGATTTAGAGACCCAGTACTTC.

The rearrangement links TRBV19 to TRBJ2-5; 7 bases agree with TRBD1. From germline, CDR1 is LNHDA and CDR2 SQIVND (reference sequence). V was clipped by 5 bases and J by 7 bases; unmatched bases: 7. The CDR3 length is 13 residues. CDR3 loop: CASSLTGIGTQYF. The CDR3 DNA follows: TGTGCCAGTAGTCTGACAGGGATTGGGACCCAGTACTTC.

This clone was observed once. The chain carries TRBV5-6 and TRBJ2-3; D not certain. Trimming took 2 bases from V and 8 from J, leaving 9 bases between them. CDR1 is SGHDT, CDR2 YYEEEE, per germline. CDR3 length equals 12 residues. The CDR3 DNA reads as TGTGCCAGCAGCTTAAGAAGAGGTACGCAGTATTTT. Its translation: CASSLRRGTQYF. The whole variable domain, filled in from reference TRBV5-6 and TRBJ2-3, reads DAGVTQSPTHLIKTRGQQVTLRCSPKSGHDTVSWYQQALGQGPQFIFQYYEEEERQRGNFPDRFSGHQFPNYSSELNVNALLLGDSALYLCASSLRRGTQYFGPGTRLTVL.

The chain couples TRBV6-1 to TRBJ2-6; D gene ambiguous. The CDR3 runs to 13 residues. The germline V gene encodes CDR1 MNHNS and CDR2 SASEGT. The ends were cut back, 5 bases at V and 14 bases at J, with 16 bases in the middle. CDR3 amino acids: CASSPQLNPLLTF. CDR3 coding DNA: TGTGCCAGCAGTCCGCAACTAAACCCCCTCCTGACTTTC.